A single sample gave rise to the 7 T cell receptor beta chains below, sequenced in a study of Graves' ophthalmopathy and Graves' hyperthyroidism (dated by TCRdb to between 2017 and 2018). This sample was sequenced with an Illumina HiSeq 2000. TCR beta CDR3 regions were amplified from RNA transcripts for repertoire sequencing. The first round of RT-PCR was done with HTBI primers and the Qiagen OneStep RT-PCR kit, and was followed by a second round of multiplex PCR, then size selection and purification. TCRdb reanalyzed the raw reads on its own, using fastp at Q25 for trimming and MiXCR for clone calling, and kept in-frame beta chains. Here each entry gathers all rows of one CDR3 protein and keeps the most common genes and DNA. This sample holds 150,000 to 200,000 distinct CDR3 sequences; 35% to 45% were observed only once. Of the sample, about 9.5% is held by the ten largest clones. The sequenced sample was peripheral blood. Receptors were obtained from a man aged 30 to 39 with Graves' ophthalmopathy. Donor details come from another sample of the same person, matched by shared clones.

This clonotype has a count of ten or more. The chain has TRBV6-2 or TRBV6-3 and TRBJ2-2; 9 nucleotides agree with TRBD1. CDR1 MNHEY and CDR2 SVGEGT come from the germline V gene. The CDR3 is made up of 16 amino acids. The V and J ends lost 5 bases and 3 bases, in that order; junction bases with no gene match: 7. In DNA form, the CDR3 reads TGTGCCAGCAGTACCCTGGACAGGGGAGACACCGGGGAGCTGTTTTTT. It is translated as CASSTLDRGDTGELFF.

There are many counts of this clonotype. The chain employs TRBV12-3 or TRBV12-4 and TRBJ2-7; D tentatively reads TRBD1 or TRBD2 (5 bases each). This CDR3 spans 14 amino acids. The V and J ends lost 6 bases and 5 bases respectively, with 17 bases between them. The CDR3: CASRPGRRYNEQYF. CDR3 bases: TGTGCCAGCAGACCGGGACGGAGGTATAACGAGCAGTACTTC.

This clonotype was seen a single time. The rearrangement links TRBV4-1 to TRBJ1-5; D not resolved. The CDR3 is made up of 13 amino acids. Germline V gene lookup returns CDR1 MGHRA and CDR2 YSYEKL. V lost 0 bases and J lost 6, with 6 bases in between. The CDR3 coding sequence is TGCGCCAGCAGCCAAGATTCCAGTCAGCCCCAGCATTTT. Amino acid sequence: CASSQDSSQPQHF.

This clonotype was counted between two and nine times. This sequence joins TRBV12-3 or TRBV12-4 and TRBJ1-1; D unresolved. The CDR3 consists of 14 residues. The V end was cut by 4 bases, the J end by 5 bases, with 14 bases between. CDR3 residues: CASSSFGRGTEAFF. The CDR3 DNA reads as TGTGCCAGCAGTTCCTTTGGGCGAGGGACTGAAGCTTTCTTT.

The chain carries TRBV6-5 and TRBJ2-7; 7 bases fit TRBD1. The ends lost 2 bases at V and 1 base at J; junction bases unmatched: 2. Germline V lookup: CDR1 MNHEY, CDR2 SVGAGI. This CDR3 contains 14 residues. The CDR3 loop is CASSYVTGSYEQYF. In DNA, the CDR3 is TGTGCCAGCAGTTACGTGACAGGGTCCTACGAGCAGTACTTC.

The rearrangement uses TRBV12-3 or TRBV12-4 and TRBJ2-7; D ambiguous. V dropped 6 bases and J dropped 5 bases, with 8 bases sitting between them. CDR3 size: 11 residues. CDR3 sequence reads: CASSSINEQYF. The CDR3 DNA reads as TGTGCCAGCAGCTCGATAAACGAGCAGTACTTC.

A few counts support this clonotype. Here the CDR3 DNA reads TGTGCCAGCAGTTTACAGCTAGCGGGAGTGTACGAGCAGTACTTC. It encodes CASSLQLAGVYEQYF. J is TRBJ2-7 and V is TRBV28, with 10 bases lining up with TRBD2. The germline V gene encodes CDR1 MDHEN and CDR2 SYDVKM. Germline trimming cut 2 bases from V and 4 bases from J; bases unmatched to any gene: 5. The CDR3 consists of 15 residues.